This T cell receptor (beta chain) was sequenced for a study of cytomegalovirus exposure and HLA in healthy donors. All donors participated as healthy donors of bone marrow. In the PCR, 60 Vbeta and 13 Jbeta primers were used. Assay: immunoSEQ multiplex PCR; the TCRdb copy retains only in-frame clones and omits some. The sample consists of roughly 300,000 clones, 86% of them appearing once. This CDR3 region has 12 residues. Germline loops: CDR1 MDHEN, CDR2 SYDVKM. V was pared by 6 bases and J by 5 bases, with 10 bases between. The sample was PBMCs. The TCR was taken from a man between 40 and 49 years old in good health and CMV-seropositive. V gene TRBV28 combines with J gene TRBJ1-2; D is unclear. The chain's CDR3 is CASSTSGYGYTF. The CDR3, as DNA: TGTGCCAGCAGCACTAGTGGGTATGGCTACACCTTC.